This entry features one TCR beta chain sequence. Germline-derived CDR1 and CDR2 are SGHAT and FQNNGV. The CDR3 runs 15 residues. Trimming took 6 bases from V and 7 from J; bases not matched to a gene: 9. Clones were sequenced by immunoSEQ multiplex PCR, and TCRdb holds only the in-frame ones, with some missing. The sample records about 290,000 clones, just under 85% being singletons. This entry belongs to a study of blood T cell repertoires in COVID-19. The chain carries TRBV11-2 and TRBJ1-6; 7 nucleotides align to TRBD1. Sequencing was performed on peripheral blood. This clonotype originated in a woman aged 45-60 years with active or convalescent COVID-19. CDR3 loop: CASRSPGQINSPLHF. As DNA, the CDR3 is TGTGCCAGCAGATCACCGGGACAGATAAATTCACCCCTCCACTTT. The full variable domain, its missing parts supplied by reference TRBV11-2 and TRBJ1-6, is EAGVAQSPRYKIIEKRQSVAFWCNPISGHATLYWYQQILGQGPKLLIQFQNNGVVDDSQLPKDRFSAERLKGVDSTLKIQPAKLEDSAVYLCASRSPGQINSPLHFGNGTRLTVT.